This T cell receptor beta chain originates from a study of blood T cell repertoires in COVID-19. Study-level background: Both acute and convalescent COVID-19 samples were obtained from the United States, Italy and Spain. From T cells, B-cell-depleted T cells, or PBMCs came the material, which was cDNA or gDNA.

As handled by the study authors: Estimated nucleated cell counts came from reference gene primer amplification. Clones were sequenced by immunoSEQ multiplex PCR, and TCRdb holds only the in-frame ones, with some missing. For V, J and clone size, that table is used; D and trimming come from the DNA. Found here are 260,000 or so clones, approximately 85% of them singletons; the top ten hold 9.4%. The receptor comes from a man in his late teens or twenties with active or convalescent COVID-19. The sequencing input was peripheral blood.

DNA for the CDR3: TGTGCCAGCAGCTCTGGAGGGTTTTATTCACCCCTCCACTTT. This sequence encodes CASSSGGFYSPLHF. The chain combines TRBV5-6 with TRBJ1-6; D gene unclear. The CDR3 runs 14 residues. V gave up 3 bases and J gave up 8 bases, with 12 bases separating them. CDR1 is SGHDT, CDR2 YYEEEE, per germline.